This T cell receptor beta chain was identified during a study of T cells after yellow fever vaccination. Turning to the study itself: Fractions with few cells were prepared using SMART-Seq v4 Ultra Low Input. Study-wide points: After the booster, about 95% of CD4 and more than 75% of CD8 primary-response clones were re-detected.

TCRdb reprocessed the 5' RACE reads via MiXCR and lists one record per CDR3 protein. The sample lists hundreds of thousands of distinct CDR3 sequences; 9% to 15% were seen once. Germline V gives CDR1 PRHDT, CDR2 FYEKMQ (reference sequence). There are 15 residues in the CDR3. The V end was cut by 0 bases, the J end by 4 bases, with 10 bases between. Notes on this clonotype: Its antigen remains unidentified.

The material sequenced was PBMCs, taken on the day of the yellow fever booster vaccination. J is TRBJ2-1 and V is TRBV13; D unresolved. This receptor was taken from a young man who received the YFV17D yellow fever vaccine. The CDR3 spells CASSLGRVFYNEQFF. The CDR3, as DNA: TGTGCCAGCAGCTTAGGCCGGGTCTTTTACAATGAGCAGTTCTTC.